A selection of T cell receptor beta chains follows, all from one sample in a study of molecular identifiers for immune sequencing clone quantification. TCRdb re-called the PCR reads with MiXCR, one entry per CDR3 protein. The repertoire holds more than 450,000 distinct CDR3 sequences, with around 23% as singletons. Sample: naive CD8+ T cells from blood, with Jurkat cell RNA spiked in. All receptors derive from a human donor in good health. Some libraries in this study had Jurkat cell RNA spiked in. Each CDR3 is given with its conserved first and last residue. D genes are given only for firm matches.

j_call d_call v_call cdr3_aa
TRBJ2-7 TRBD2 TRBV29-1 CSVELAGTVYEQYF
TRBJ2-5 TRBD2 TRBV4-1 CASSQDVGRVAETQYF
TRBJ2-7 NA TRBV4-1 CASSQDGIGTKAYEQYF
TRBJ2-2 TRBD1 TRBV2 CASSEGTDWGTGELFF
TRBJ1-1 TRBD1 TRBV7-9 CASSLGTGWPQAFF
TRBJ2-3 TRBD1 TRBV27 CASSLLQGADTQYF
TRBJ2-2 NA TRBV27 CASRAVRGANTGELYF
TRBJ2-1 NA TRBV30 CAWRTGYEQFF
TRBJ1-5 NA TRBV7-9 CASSVGPNQPQHF
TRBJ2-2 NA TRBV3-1 CASSPEGGALTGELFF
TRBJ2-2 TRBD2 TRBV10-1 CASSRTSPTGELFF
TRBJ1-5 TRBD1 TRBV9 CASSVDQGAIYQPQRF
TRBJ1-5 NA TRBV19 CASSTWSSYFSNQPQHF
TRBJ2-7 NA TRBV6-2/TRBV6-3 CASSLAGFVNEQYF
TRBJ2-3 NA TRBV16 CASTPRVVLLDTQYF